The present T cell receptor (beta chain) was sequenced within a study of T cell responses to AZD1222 COVID-19 vaccine. The wider study: Second doses at about 4 or about 12 weeks were pooled.

Some clones are missing from TCRdb's copy, which holds only in-frame ones; the method was immunoSEQ multiplex PCR. The table includes over 100,000 clones, approximately 90% detected once. Study observations and caveats: CD4 TCRs associated with vaccination spanned spike, dominating at 160-218 and 743-854. Among the donors, most were white British and more were female, and clonal diversity was possibly underestimated.

Regarding this clone: Its matching antigen is unknown.

This sample comprised peripheral blood, obtained on day 0 of AZD1222 vaccination. The receptor was isolated from an adult in good health.

CDR3 bases: TGCGCCAGCAGCTTATTGGGCTCAGGCGGGTACCAAGAGACCCAGTACTTC. Encoded protein: CASSLLGSGGYQETQYF. The V and J genes are TRBV5-1 and TRBJ2-5; tentative D call: TRBD2 (5 bases). Germline-derived CDR1 and CDR2 are SGHRS and YFSETQ. Trimming removed 2 bases at V and 0 bases at J, with 17 bases between. The CDR3 is 17 residues long.